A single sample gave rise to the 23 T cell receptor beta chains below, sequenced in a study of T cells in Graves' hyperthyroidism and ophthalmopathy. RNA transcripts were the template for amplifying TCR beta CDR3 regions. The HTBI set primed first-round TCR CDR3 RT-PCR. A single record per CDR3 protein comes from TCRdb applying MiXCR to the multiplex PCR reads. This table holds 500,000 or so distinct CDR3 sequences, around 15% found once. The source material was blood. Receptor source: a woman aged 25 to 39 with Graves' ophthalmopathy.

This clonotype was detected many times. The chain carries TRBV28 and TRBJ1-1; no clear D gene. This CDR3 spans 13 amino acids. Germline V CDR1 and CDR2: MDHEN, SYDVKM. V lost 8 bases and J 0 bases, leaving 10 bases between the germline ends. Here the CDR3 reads CASLLLMNTEAFF. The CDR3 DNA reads TGTGCCAGCCTTCTTCTGATGAACACTGAAGCTTTCTTT.

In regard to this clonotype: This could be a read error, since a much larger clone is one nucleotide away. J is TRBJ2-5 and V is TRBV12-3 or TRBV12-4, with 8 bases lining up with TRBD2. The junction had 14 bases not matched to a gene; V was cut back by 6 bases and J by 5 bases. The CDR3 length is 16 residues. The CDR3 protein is CASRRPPGQREETQYF. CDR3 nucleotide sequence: TGTGCCAGCAGACGGCCCCCCGGACAGCGGGAGGAGACCCAGTACTTC.

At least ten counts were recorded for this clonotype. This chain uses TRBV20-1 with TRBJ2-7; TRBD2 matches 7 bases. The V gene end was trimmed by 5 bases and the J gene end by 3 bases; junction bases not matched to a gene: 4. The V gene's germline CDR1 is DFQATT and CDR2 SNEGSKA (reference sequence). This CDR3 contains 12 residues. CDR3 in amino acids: CSAVGGHYEQYF. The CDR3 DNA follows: TGCAGTGCTGTGGGAGGGCACTACGAGCAGTACTTC.

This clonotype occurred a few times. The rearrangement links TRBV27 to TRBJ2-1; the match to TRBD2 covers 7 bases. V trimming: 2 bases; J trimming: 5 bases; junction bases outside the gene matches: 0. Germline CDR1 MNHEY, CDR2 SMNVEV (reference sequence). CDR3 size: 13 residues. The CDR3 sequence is CASSLTSDNEQFF. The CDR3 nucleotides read TGTGCCAGCAGTTTAACTAGCGACAATGAGCAGTTCTTC.

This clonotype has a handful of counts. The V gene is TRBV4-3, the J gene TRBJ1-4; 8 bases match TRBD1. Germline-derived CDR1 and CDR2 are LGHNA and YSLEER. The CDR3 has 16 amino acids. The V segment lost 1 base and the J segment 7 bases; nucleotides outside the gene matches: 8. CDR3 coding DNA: TGCGCCAGCAGCCAAGGGACAGGGAGGCAAGGTGAAAAACTGTTTTTT. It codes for CASSQGTGRQGEKLFF.

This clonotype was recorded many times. CDR3 coding DNA: TGTGCCAGCAGTGAAACGAGCTACGAGCAGTACTTC. Its protein is CASSETSYEQYF. This chain links TRBV6-1 with TRBJ2-7; D remains ambiguous. V shed 2 bases and J shed 3 bases, with 5 bases lying between them. CDR1 and CDR2 from the germline V gene are MNHNS and SASEGT. There are 12 residues in the CDR3.

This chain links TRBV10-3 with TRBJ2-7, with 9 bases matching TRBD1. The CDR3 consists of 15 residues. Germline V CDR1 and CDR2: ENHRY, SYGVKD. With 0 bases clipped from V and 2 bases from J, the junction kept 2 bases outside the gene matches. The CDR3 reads CAISESRTGAYEQYF. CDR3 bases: TGTGCCATCAGTGAGTCCCGGACAGGGGCCTACGAGCAGTACTTC.

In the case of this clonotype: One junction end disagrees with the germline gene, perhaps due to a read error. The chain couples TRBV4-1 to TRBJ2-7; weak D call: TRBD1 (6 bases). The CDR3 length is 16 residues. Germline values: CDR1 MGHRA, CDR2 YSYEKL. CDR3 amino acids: CASSQESWTASYERYF. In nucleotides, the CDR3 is TGCGCCAGCAGCCAAGAATCGTGGACAGCCTCCTACGAGCGGTACTTC.

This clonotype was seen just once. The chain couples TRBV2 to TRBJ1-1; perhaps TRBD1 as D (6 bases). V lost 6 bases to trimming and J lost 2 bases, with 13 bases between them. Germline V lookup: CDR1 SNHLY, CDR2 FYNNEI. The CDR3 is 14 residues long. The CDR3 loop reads CASRLDRTNTEAFF. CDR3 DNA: TGTGCCAGCAGACTGGACAGAACTAACACTGAAGCTTTCTTT. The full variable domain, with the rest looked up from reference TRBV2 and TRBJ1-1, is EPEVTQTPSHQVTQMGQEVILRCVPISNHLYFYWYRQILGQKVEFLVSFYNNEISEKSEIFDDQFSVERPDGSNFTLKIRSTKLEDSAMYFCASRLDRTNTEAFFGQGTRLTVV.

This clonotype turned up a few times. CDR3 in amino acids: CASSSHKGYSKNEQFF. In nucleotides, the CDR3 is TGTGCCAGCAGCTCACATAAAGGGTATAGCAAAAATGAGCAGTTCTTC. V gene TRBV12-3 or TRBV12-4 combines with J gene TRBJ2-1; no firm D call. This CDR3 has 16 amino acids. Trimming took 6 bases from V and 7 from J, leaving 22 bases between them.

CDR3 amino acids: CSVSGGGFLYNEQFF. CDR3 DNA sequence: TGCAGCGTTTCCGGGGGGGGTTTCTTGTACAATGAGCAGTTCTTC. The chain couples TRBV29-1 to TRBJ2-1; 8 positions match TRBD2. The trim removed 5 bases at V and 4 bases at J, leaving 10 bases unmatched. Germline V lookup: CDR1 SQVTM, CDR2 ANQGSEA. There are 15 residues in the CDR3.

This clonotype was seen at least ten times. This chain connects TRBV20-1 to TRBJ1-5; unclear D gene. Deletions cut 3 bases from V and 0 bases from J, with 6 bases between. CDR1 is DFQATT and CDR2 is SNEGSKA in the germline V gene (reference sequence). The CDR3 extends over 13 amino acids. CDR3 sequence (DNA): TGCAGTGCTAGTCCAGCTAGCAATCAGCCCCAGCATTTT. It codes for CSASPASNQPQHF.

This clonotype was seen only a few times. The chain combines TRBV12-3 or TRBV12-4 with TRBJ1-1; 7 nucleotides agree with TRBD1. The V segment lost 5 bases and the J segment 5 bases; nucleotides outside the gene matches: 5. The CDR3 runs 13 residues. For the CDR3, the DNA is TGTGCCAGCAGTGACCAGGGGGTAACTGAAGCTTTCTTT. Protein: CASSDQGVTEAFF.

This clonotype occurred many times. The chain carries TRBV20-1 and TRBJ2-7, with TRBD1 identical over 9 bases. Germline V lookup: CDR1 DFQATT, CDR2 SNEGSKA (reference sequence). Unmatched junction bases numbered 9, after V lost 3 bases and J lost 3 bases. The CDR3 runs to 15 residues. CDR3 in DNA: TGCAGTGCTAGGGATACCGGGACAGGGATCTACGAGCAGTACTTC. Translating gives CSARDTGTGIYEQYF.

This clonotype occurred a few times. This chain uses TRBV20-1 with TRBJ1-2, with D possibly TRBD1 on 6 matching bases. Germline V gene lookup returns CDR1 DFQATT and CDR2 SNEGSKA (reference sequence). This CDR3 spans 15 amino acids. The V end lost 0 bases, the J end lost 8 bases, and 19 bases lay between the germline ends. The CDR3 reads CSARDPTGSAGGYTF. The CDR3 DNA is TGCAGTGCTAGAGATCCCACAGGGTCCGCGGGAGGCTACACCTTC.

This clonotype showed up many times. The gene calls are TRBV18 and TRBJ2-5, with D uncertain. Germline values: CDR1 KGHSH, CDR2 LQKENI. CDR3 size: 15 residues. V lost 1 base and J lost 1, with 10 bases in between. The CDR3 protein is CASSPQGRLQETQYF. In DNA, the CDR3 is TGTGCCAGCTCACCACAAGGACGCCTCCAAGAGACCCAGTACTTC.

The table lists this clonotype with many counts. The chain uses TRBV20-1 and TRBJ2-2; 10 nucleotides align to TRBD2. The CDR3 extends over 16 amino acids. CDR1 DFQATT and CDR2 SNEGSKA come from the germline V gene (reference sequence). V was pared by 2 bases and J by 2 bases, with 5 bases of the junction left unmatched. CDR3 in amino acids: CSARLWTSGNTGELFF. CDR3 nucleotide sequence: TGCAGTGCTAGACTCTGGACTAGCGGAAACACCGGGGAGCTGTTTTTT.

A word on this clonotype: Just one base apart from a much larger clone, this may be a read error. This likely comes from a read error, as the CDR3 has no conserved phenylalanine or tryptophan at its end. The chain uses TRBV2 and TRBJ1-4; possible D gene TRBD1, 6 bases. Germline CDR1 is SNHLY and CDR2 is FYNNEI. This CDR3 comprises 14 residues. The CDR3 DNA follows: TGTGCCAGCAGGGAAGGGGGAAGGAATGAAAAACTGTTTTCT. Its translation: CASREGGRNEKLFS.

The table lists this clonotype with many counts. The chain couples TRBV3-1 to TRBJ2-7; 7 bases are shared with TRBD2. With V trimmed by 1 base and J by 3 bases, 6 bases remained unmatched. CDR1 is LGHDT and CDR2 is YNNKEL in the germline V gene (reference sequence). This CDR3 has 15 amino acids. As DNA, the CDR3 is TGTGCCAGCAGCCAAGGTGGAGGGGAGGGCTACGAGCAGTACTTC. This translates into CASSQGGGEGYEQYF.

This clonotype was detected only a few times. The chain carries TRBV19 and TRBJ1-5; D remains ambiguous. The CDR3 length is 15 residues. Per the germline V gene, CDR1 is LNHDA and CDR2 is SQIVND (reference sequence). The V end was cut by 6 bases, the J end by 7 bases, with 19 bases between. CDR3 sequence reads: CASSSPIPLEQPQHF. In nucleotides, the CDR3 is TGTGCCAGTAGCTCCCCCATCCCACTCGAGCAGCCCCAGCATTTT.

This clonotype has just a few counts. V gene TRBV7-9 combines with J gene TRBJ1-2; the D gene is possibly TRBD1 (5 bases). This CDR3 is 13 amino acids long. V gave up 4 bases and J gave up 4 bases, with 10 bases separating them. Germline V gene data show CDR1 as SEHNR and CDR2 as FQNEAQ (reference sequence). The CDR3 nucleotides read TGTGCCAGCAGCTCGGGACCGAGCTATGGCTACACCTTC. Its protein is CASSSGPSYGYTF.

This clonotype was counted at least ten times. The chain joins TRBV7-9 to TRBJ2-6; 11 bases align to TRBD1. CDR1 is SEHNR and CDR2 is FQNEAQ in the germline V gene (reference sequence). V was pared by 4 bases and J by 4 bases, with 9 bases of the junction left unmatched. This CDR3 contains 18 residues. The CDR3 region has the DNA TGTGCCAGCAGCTATACCGGACAGGGGGCAACGGGGGCCAACGTCCTGACTTTC. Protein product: CASSYTGQGATGANVLTF.

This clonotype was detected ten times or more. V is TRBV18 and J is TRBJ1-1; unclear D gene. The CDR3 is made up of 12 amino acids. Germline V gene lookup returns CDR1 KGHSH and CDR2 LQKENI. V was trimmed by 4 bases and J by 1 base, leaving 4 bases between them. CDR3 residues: CASSQQNTEAFF. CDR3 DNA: TGTGCCAGCTCACAACAGAACACTGAAGCTTTCTTT.